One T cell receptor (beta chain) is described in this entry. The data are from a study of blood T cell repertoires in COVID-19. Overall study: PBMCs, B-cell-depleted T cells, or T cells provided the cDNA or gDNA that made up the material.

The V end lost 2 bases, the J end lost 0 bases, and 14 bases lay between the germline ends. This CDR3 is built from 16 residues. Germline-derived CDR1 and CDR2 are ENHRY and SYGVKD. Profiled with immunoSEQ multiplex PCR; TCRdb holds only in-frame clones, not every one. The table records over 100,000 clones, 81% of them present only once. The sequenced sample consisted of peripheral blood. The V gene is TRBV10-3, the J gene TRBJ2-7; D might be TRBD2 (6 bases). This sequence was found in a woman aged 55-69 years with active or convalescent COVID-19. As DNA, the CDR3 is TGTGCCATCAGTGAGACCACCGGGACTGGCTCCTACGAGCAGTACTTC. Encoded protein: CAISETTGTGSYEQYF.